The rows below give T cell receptor beta chains drawn from one sample of a study of blood T cells in healthy people across ages. TCRdb fed the 5' RACE reads into MiXCR, producing one record per CDR3 protein. Of about 970,000 distinct CDR3 sequences listed, just over 50% are singletons. Source material: blood. The receptors stem from a woman between 55 and 75 years old in good health. Both conserved end residues are part of each CDR3. A D gene is named only where the DNA matches it firmly. Size is stated for part of the rows, as once, few or many counts, or as a class when the clone is expanded.

>-|TRBJ2-1|-|TRBV15
CATSNWSTLEFF
TGTGCCACCAGCAACTGGTCGACTTTAGAGTTCTTC
>-|TRBJ2-7|few|TRBV14
CASSQLWGDYEQYF
TGTGCCAGCAGCCAACTGTGGGGGGACTACGAGCAGTACTTC
>TRBD1|TRBJ1-4|-|TRBV29-1
CSVYRGTNEKLFF
TGCAGCGTGTACAGGGGGACTAATGAAAAACTGTTTTTT
>TRBD1|TRBJ2-5|-|TRBV4-1
CASSWGQVQETQYF
TGCGCCAGCAGCTGGGGACAGGTCCAAGAGACCCAGTACTTC
>TRBD1|TRBJ2-1|-|TRBV2
CASSSDRGSYNEQFF
TGTGCCAGCAGTTCGGACAGGGGCTCCTACAATGAGCAGTTCTTC
>-|TRBJ2-1|-|TRBV15
CATSRDRGLVAEQFF
TGTGCCACCAGCAGAGATCGGGGGCTAGTGGCTGAGCAGTTCTTC
>TRBD2|TRBJ2-5|-|TRBV4-2
CASSQVKGGSGIQETQYF
TGTGCCAGCAGCCAAGTAAAAGGAGGTAGCGGGATACAAGAGACCCAGTACTTC
>TRBD1|TRBJ1-2|-|TRBV4-1
CASSPGDRGLYGYTF
TGCGCCAGCAGCCCAGGGGACAGGGGGCTCTATGGCTACACCTTC
>TRBD2|TRBJ2-1|-|TRBV5-1
CASSLESSGRASYNEQFF
TGCGCCAGCAGCTTGGAGAGTAGCGGGAGGGCATCTTACAATGAGCAGTTCTTC
>TRBD1|TRBJ2-6|-|TRBV6-1
CASSEAGGQGYYSGANVLTF
TGTGCCAGCAGTGAAGCAGGTGGACAGGGTTATTACTCTGGGGCCAACGTCCTGACTTTC
>TRBD1|TRBJ1-1|-|TRBV7-9
CASSLGDRGTEAFF
TGTGCCAGCAGCTTAGGGGACAGGGGGACTGAAGCTTTCTTT
>TRBD2|TRBJ2-5|-|TRBV27
CASSLGREGMTRYF
TGTGCCAGCAGTTTAGGCCGGGAGGGGATGACGCGGTACTTC
>-|TRBJ2-7|-|TRBV6-6
CASQRDAHSYEQYF
TGTGCCAGCCAAAGGGACGCGCATTCCTACGAGCAGTACTTC
>-|TRBJ1-5|-|TRBV27
CASSIFSNQPQHF
TGTGCCAGCAGTATCTTTAGCAATCAGCCCCAGCATTTT
>TRBD2|TRBJ2-3|few|TRBV28
CASSPGTSADTQYF
TGTGCCAGCAGTCCCGGGACTAGCGCAGATACGCAGTATTTT
>-|TRBJ2-5|few|TRBV7-2
CASSSSASPGETQYF
TGTGCCAGCAGCTCCTCCGCCTCTCCCGGAGAGACCCAGTACTTC
>-|TRBJ1-5|-|TRBV28
CASRWGGRDQPQHF
TGTGCCAGCAGGTGGGGGGGAAGGGATCAGCCCCAGCATTTT
>TRBD2|TRBJ2-7|-|TRBV12-3/TRBV12-4
CASSLTSGRNEQYF
TGTGCCAGCAGCTTGACTAGCGGGAGGAACGAGCAGTACTTC
>TRBD1|TRBJ1-1|-|TRBV7-2
CASSSTYRGRNTEAFF
TGTGCCAGCAGCTCGACATACAGGGGCCGCAACACTGAAGCTTTCTTT
>TRBD1|TRBJ1-6|-|TRBV20-1
CSARGTVMGSYNSPLHF
TGCAGTGCTAGGGGGACAGTAATGGGCTCCTATAATTCACCCCTCCACTTT
>TRBD2|TRBJ2-5|many|TRBV11-1
CASSKAGGIEETQYF
TGTGCCAGCAGCAAAGCGGGAGGGATTGAAGAGACCCAGTACTTC
>-|TRBJ2-7|-|TRBV19
CASSIAGSEQYF
TGTGCCAGTAGTATAGCTGGCTCCGAGCAGTACTTC
>-|TRBJ1-2|-|TRBV29-1
CSAGGSNYDYTF
TGCAGCGCTGGAGGGTCTAACTATGACTACACCTTC
>TRBD1|TRBJ2-7|-|TRBV4-1
CASSQGRQGPYEQYF
TGCGCCAGCAGCCAAGGAAGACAGGGCCCCTACGAGCAGTACTTC
>-|TRBJ2-7|-|TRBV6-2/TRBV6-3
CATRGIPLYEQYF
TGTGCCACCCGGGGGATACCACTCTACGAGCAGTACTTC
>-|TRBJ2-5|few|TRBV3-1
CASSHPTGSETQYF
TGTGCCAGCAGCCATCCCACGGGGTCGGAGACCCAGTACTTC
>-|TRBJ2-3|few|TRBV6-6
CASSTRRTDTQYF
TGTGCCAGCAGTACCCGTCGCACAGATACGCAGTATTTT
>TRBD1|TRBJ2-7|-|TRBV27
CASSLFRQGAYEQYF
TGTGCCAGCAGTTTATTCCGACAGGGTGCCTACGAGCAGTACTTC
>-|TRBJ1-1|-|TRBV29-1
CSVGAGGPNTEAFF
TGCAGCGTTGGGGCAGGCGGTCCGAACACTGAAGCTTTCTTT
>TRBD1|TRBJ1-2|-|TRBV4-1
CASSQGTGGTYGYTF
TGCGCCAGCAGCCAAGGGACAGGGGGAACTTATGGCTACACCTTC
>TRBD2|TRBJ2-4|-|TRBV20-1
CSASPSGTKRNEQYF
TGCAGTGCTAGCCCCAGCGGGACGAAACGCAATGAGCAGTACTTC
>-|TRBJ2-1|-|TRBV20-1
CSASWDLKTQFF
TGCAGTGCTAGTTGGGACCTGAAGACCCAGTTCTTC
>-|TRBJ2-5|-|TRBV5-6
CVSRRTVGETQYF
TGTGTCAGCAGACGGACGGTGGGAGAGACCCAGTACTTC
>-|TRBJ2-5|-|TRBV7-9
CASSLARGPREKETQYF
TGTGCCAGCAGCTTAGCCCGAGGGCCTCGGGAGAAAGAGACCCAGTACTTC
>-|TRBJ2-1|-|TRBV5-5
CASSFGLVNNEQFF
TGTGCCAGCAGCTTCGGCCTAGTCAACAATGAGCAGTTCTTC
>TRBD2|TRBJ2-3|-|TRBV29-1
CSVETSGRADTQYF
TGCAGCGTTGAAACCAGCGGGAGGGCAGATACGCAGTATTTT
>-|TRBJ2-3|-|TRBV12-3/TRBV12-4
CASSGTLRADTQYF
TGTGCCAGCTCTGGAACCTTGAGGGCAGATACGCAGTATTTT
>-|TRBJ2-7|few|TRBV7-9
CASSPFWASRGYSYEQYF
TGTGCCAGCAGCCCCTTTTGGGCCTCTCGCGGTTACTCCTACGAGCAGTACTTC
>-|TRBJ1-2|-|TRBV20-1
CGAYAGLQLYGYTF
TGCGGTGCCTACGCGGGACTACAACTTTATGGCTACACCTTC
>-|TRBJ2-5|-|TRBV6-1
CASRLTNNGETQYF
TGTGCCAGCAGGTTGACTAATAATGGAGAGACCCAGTACTTC
>-|TRBJ2-6|-|TRBV12-3/TRBV12-4
CASGYGANVLTF
TGTGCCAGCGGTTATGGGGCCAACGTCCTGACTTTC
>-|TRBJ2-2|few|TRBV15
CATSREWGTSGELFF
TGTGCCACCAGCAGAGAGTGGGGTACCAGCGGGGAGCTGTTTTTT
>-|TRBJ2-7|-|TRBV4-1
CASSQLGSGATGQYF
TGCGCCAGCAGCCAATTGGGGAGCGGCGCTACCGGGCAGTACTTC
>-|TRBJ2-3|-|TRBV24-1
CVTSEPGGEQYF
TGTGTCACCAGTGAGCCTGGAGGCGAGCAGTATTTT
>TRBD2|TRBJ2-5|-|TRBV7-2
CASSLERAGGREQYF
TGTGCCAGCAGCTTAGAAAGGGCGGGAGGGCGAGAGCAGTACTTC
>-|TRBJ2-7|-|TRBV27
CAGSFSRASAYEQYF
TGTGCCGGCAGTTTCTCACGGGCGTCGGCCTACGAGCAGTACTTC